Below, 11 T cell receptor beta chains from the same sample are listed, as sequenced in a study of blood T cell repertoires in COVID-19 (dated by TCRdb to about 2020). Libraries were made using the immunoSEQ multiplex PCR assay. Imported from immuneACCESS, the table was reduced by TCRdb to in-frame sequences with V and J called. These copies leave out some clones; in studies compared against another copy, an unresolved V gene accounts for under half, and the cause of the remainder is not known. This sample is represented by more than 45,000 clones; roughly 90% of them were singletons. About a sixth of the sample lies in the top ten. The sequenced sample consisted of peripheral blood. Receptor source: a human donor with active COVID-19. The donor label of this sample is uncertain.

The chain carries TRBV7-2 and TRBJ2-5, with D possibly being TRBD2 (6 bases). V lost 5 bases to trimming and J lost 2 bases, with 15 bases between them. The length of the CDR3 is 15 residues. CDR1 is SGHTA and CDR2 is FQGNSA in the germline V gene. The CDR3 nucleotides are TGTGCCAGCAGCCCGGTGCGGGGAAGACAAGAGACCCAGTACTTC. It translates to CASSPVRGRQETQYF.

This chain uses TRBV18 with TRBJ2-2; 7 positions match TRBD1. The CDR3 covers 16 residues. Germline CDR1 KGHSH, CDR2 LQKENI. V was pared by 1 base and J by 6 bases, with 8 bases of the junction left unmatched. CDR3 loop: CASSPQLRQGAGELFF. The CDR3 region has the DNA TGTGCCAGCTCACCACAATTGAGACAGGGAGCCGGGGAGCTGTTTTTT.

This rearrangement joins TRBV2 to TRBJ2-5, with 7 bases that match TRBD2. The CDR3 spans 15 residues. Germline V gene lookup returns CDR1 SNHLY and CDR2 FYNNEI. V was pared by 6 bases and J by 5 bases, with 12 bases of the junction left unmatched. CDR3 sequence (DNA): TGTGCCAGCAGGGCCCTGGGGGGGATGGGGGAGACCCAGTACTTC. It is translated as CASRALGGMGETQYF.

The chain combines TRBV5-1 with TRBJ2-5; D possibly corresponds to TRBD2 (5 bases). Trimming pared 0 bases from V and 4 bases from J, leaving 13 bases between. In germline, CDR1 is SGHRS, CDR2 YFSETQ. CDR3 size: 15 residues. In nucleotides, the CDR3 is TGCGCCAGCAGCTTGGTTCCGGGTCGGGGAGAGACCCAGTACTTC. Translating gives CASSLVPGRGETQYF. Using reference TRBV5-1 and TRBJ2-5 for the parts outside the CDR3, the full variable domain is KAGVTQTPRYLIKTRGQQVTLSCSPISGHRSVSWYQQTPGQGLQFLFEYFSETQRNKGNFPGRFSGRQFSNSRSEMNVSTLELGDSALYLCASSLVPGRGETQYFGPGTRLLVL.

DNA for the CDR3: TGTGCCAGCAGCCGGACTAGCGGGGCTGAGGAGACCCAGTACTTC. This translates into CASSRTSGAEETQYF. The genes are TRBV5-4 and TRBJ2-5, with 12 nucleotides matching TRBD2. Germline V gene lookup returns CDR1 SGHNT and CDR2 YYREEE (reference sequence). The CDR3 sequence is 15 residues long. Trimming took 4 bases from V and 5 from J; bases not matched to a gene: 6.

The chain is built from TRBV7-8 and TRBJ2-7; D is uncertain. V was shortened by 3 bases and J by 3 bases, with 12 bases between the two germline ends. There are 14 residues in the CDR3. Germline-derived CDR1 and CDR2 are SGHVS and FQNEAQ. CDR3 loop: CASSFFSSNYEQYF. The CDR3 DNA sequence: TGTGCCAGCAGCTTTTTTAGCAGTAACTACGAGCAGTACTTC.

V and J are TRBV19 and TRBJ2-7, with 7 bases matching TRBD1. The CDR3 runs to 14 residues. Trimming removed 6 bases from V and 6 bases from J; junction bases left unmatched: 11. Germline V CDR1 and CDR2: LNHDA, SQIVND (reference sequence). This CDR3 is CASRISGAGGEQYF. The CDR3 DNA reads TGTGCCAGTAGAATCTCTGGGGCAGGGGGCGAGCAGTACTTC.

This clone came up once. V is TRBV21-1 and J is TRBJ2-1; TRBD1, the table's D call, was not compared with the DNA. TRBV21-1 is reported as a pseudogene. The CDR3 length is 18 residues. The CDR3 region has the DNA TGTGCCAGCAGCAAAAGCCCCGGACAGGGGTTAATCTACAATGAGCAGTTCTTC. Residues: CASSKSPGQGLIYNEQFF.

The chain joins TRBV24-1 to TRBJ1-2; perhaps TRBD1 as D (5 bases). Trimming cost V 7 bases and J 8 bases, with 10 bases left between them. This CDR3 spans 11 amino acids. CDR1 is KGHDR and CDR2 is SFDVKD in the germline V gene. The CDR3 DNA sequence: TGTGCCACCAGCCAGGGCAGGGGCTACACCTTC. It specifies CATSQGRGYTF.

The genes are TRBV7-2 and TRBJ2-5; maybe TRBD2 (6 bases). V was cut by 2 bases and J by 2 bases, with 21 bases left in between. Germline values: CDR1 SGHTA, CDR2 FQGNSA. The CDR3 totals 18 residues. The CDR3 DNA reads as TGTGCCAGCAGCTTACCGCAATCGTCGCGGGACTTACAAGAGACCCAGTACTTC. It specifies CASSLPQSSRDLQETQYF.

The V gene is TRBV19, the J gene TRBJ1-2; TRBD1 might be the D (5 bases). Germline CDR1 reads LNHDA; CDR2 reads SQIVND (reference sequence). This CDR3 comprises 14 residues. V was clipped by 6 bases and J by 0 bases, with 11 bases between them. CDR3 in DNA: TGTGCCAGTAGCCCGGACACATCTAACTATGGCTACACCTTC. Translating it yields CASSPDTSNYGYTF.